The T cell receptor (beta chain) under discussion was sequenced for a study of cytomegalovirus exposure and HLA in healthy donors. Overall study results and limits: TCR beta chains associated with HLA were, in a later analysis, more clonally expanded than equally common others.

This clone has just a few counts. Antigen unknown. Vbeta (60) and Jbeta (13) primers were used in the PCR. Produced via immunoSEQ multiplex PCR; TCRdb's table is partial and in-frame only. This sample has about 160,000 clones, with 65% to 90% found just once. Germline V gene data show CDR1 as MDHEN and CDR2 as SYDVKM. This CDR3 is 14 amino acids long. The ends lost 11 bases at V and 5 bases at J; junction bases unmatched: 12. The source of this sequence is a man in his forties or fifties in good health and CMV-seropositive. This chain links TRBV28 with TRBJ1-2, with 9 bases matching TRBD1. The sequenced sample was PBMCs. The CDR3 bases are TGTGCCGCGTACAACAGGGGGCGCGAATATGGCTACACCTTC. Translating it yields CAAYNRGREYGYTF.